This T cell receptor beta chain was captured in a study of blood T cells in healthy people across ages. The study, taken as a whole, reports: The donors' CMV status was not determined, possibly confounding changes in expanded clonotypes. Among T cells, TCR beta diversity per million cells dropped roughly linearly as age rose.

This clonotype was seen more than once but under ten times. Its target is unknown. A minimum of 7 million PBMCs was isolated per sample. The V and J ends lost 3 bases and 2 bases respectively, with 12 bases between them. The CDR3 is 14 residues long. Germline CDR1 is SGHRS and CDR2 is YFSETQ. Together with a sample-barcoded 5' primer, a J-beta primer mix was included in a second PCR lasting about 6 to 11 cycles. Each sample yielded at least 3 million CDR3-containing paired-end reads. Each CDR3 protein is one row after TCRdb ran MiXCR on the 5' RACE reads. The sample lists approximately 850,000 distinct CDR3 sequences; about 62% were seen once.

Material for sequencing was blood. The receptor's source is a young man in good health. The V call is TRBV5-1, the J call TRBJ2-7; D not resolved. Here the CDR3 DNA reads TGCGCCAGCAGCTCCTCAGCTGACACCTACGAGCAGTACTTC. It is translated as CASSSSADTYEQYF. The full variable domain, its missing parts supplied by reference TRBV5-1 and TRBJ2-7, is KAGVTQTPRYLIKTRGQQVTLSCSPISGHRSVSWYQQTPGQGLQFLFEYFSETQRNKGNFPGRFSGRQFSNSRSEMNVSTLELGDSALYLCASSSSADTYEQYFGPGTRLTVT.